The entry that follows covers one TCR beta chain sequence. The sample is drawn from a study of blood T cell repertoires in COVID-19. Study-wide background: Specimens from acute and convalescent COVID-19 originated in the United States, Italy and Spain. PBMCs, B-cell-depleted T cells, or T cells provided the cDNA or gDNA that made up the material.

Source study methods: Quantification of nucleated cells was approximated via reference gene primer amplification. TCRdb's table, derived via immunoSEQ multiplex PCR, lists solely in-frame clones and lacks some. The DNA was the basis for D and trimming; V, J and clone size are from that table. The sample has some 180,000 clones; around 90% are singletons. CDR3 size: 18 residues. V lost 4 bases and J 3 bases, leaving 26 bases between the germline ends. Germline CDR1 reads SGHRS; CDR2 reads YFSETQ. The TCR originated in a man in his fifties with acute or convalescent COVID-19. Material: peripheral blood. The rearrangement joins TRBV5-1 to TRBJ2-7; perhaps TRBD1 as D (5 bases). The CDR3 DNA follows: TGCGCCAGCAGCATAACACCCAACAGGCCCAACGAAGTCTACGAGCAGTACTTC. Residues: CASSITPNRPNEVYEQYF. The full variable domain, completed using reference TRBV5-1 and TRBJ2-7, is KAGVTQTPRYLIKTRGQQVTLSCSPISGHRSVSWYQQTPGQGLQFLFEYFSETQRNKGNFPGRFSGRQFSNSRSEMNVSTLELGDSALYLCASSITPNRPNEVYEQYFGPGTRLTVT.